These 22 T cell receptor beta chains came from one sample sequenced in a study of blood T cell repertoires in COVID-19. Using immunoSEQ multiplex PCR, the repertoire was profiled, and TCRdb retains in-frame clones only, with some absent. The table shows 250,000 or so clones, with about 91% occurring only once. The material sequenced was peripheral blood. Receptors were obtained from a woman aged 25 to 39 with COVID-19, enrolled during active disease.

The V and J genes are TRBV4-3 and TRBJ1-5; D is perhaps TRBD1 (6 bases). The V and J ends lost 2 bases and 7 bases respectively, with 12 bases between them. CDR3 length: 14 amino acids. The V gene's germline CDR1 is LGHNA and CDR2 YSLEER. The CDR3 sequence is CASSQFRGMQPQHF. The CDR3 DNA reads as TGCGCCAGCAGCCAATTTAGGGGGATGCAGCCCCAGCATTTT.

The chain uses TRBV7-9 and TRBJ1-5, with D perhaps TRBD1 (6 bases). Trimming removed 5 bases from V and 3 bases from J, with 14 bases in between. Germline V gene sequence: CDR1 SEHNR, CDR2 FQNEAQ (reference sequence). The CDR3 contains 15 residues. CDR3 in amino acids: CASSPDSQINQPQHF. CDR3 DNA sequence: TGTGCCAGCAGCCCGGACAGCCAGATCAATCAGCCCCAGCATTTT.

This chain links TRBV10-3 with TRBJ1-5; D is ambiguous. V was cut by 3 bases and J by 1 base, with 4 bases left in between. This CDR3 has 13 amino acids. The germline gives CDR1 ENHRY, CDR2 SYGVKD. CDR3: CAISDGSNQPQHF. In nucleotides, the CDR3 is TGTGCCATCAGTGACGGGAGCAATCAGCCCCAGCATTTT.

This chain uses TRBV7-2 with TRBJ2-3; D unclear. Trimming removed 0 bases from V and 7 bases from J, with 14 bases in between. The CDR3 contains 15 residues. CDR1 is SGHTA, CDR2 FQGNSA, per germline. CDR3 amino acids: CASSLARRSENTQYF. The CDR3 nucleotides read TGTGCCAGCAGCTTAGCGCGTCGATCGGAGAATACGCAGTATTTT.

V usage is TRBV24-1 and J usage is TRBJ1-2; TRBD1 matches 7 bases. This CDR3 is 13 amino acids long. Germline loops: CDR1 KGHDR, CDR2 SFDVKD. The ends lost 10 bases at V and 5 bases at J; junction bases unmatched: 9. CDR3 in amino acids: CATQGDTGYGYTF. In nucleotides, the CDR3 is TGTGCCACTCAGGGGGATACAGGGTATGGCTACACCTTC.

This chain links TRBV19 with TRBJ2-2, with D possibly matching TRBD1 (5 bases). Germline V gene data show CDR1 as LNHDA and CDR2 as SQIVND (reference sequence). The V end lost 5 bases, the J end lost 0 bases, and 13 bases lay between the germline ends. The CDR3 is 16 residues long. This chain's CDR3 is CASSPMTVPNTGELFF. CDR3 DNA: TGTGCCAGTAGTCCGATGACAGTACCGAACACCGGGGAGCTGTTTTTT.

This rearrangement joins TRBV28 to TRBJ1-4; D unclear. The CDR3 sequence is 12 residues long. The V gene's germline CDR1 is MDHEN and CDR2 SYDVKM. With 7 bases removed from V and 1 base from J, the gap between germline ends came to 4 bases. CDR3 protein: CASTGTNEKLFF. CDR3 DNA: TGTGCCAGCACAGGAACTAATGAAAAACTGTTTTTT.

This chain connects TRBV5-1 to TRBJ2-3, with 9 bases lining up with TRBD1. Germline V gene sequence: CDR1 SGHRS, CDR2 YFSETQ. The CDR3 has 16 residues. Trimming took 5 bases from V and 0 from J; bases not matched to a gene: 7. This CDR3 reads CASRDPDRGSTDTQYF. As DNA, the CDR3 is TGCGCCAGCAGGGATCCCGACAGGGGGAGCACAGATACGCAGTATTTT.

The J gene is TRBJ2-3, the V gene TRBV6-1; 10 bases fit TRBD1. V gave up 2 bases and J gave up 2 bases; unmatched junction bases: 1. CDR1 is MNHNS and CDR2 is SASEGT in the germline V gene. The CDR3 has 15 amino acids. The CDR3, as DNA: TGTGCCAGCAGTGAACGACAGGGGGCCACAGATACGCAGTATTTT. It codes for CASSERQGATDTQYF.

The chain uses TRBV30 and TRBJ1-2; 9 nucleotides align to TRBD1. Looked up from germline, CDR1 is GTSNPN and CDR2 is SVGIG (reference sequence). V shed 4 bases, J shed 7 bases, and the junction held 7 bases outside the gene matches. The length of the CDR3 is 13 residues. CDR3 nucleotide sequence: TGTGCCTGGACTGCCGGGACAGGGTCTGGCTACACCTTC. Residues: CAWTAGTGSGYTF.

The genes are TRBV27 and TRBJ2-5, with TRBD2 identical over 9 bases. The J segment lost 3 bases and the V segment lost 6 bases, leaving 8 bases of the junction unmatched. The CDR3 is made up of 15 amino acids. The V gene's germline CDR1 is MNHEY and CDR2 SMNVEV (reference sequence). In DNA form, the CDR3 reads TGTGCCAGCAGCCCCATAGGCGGGGGGGAAGAGACCCAGTACTTC. This translates into CASSPIGGGEETQYF.

This clone has a handful of counts. The rearrangement joins TRBV5-5 to TRBJ2-3, with 10 positions matching TRBD2. In germline, CDR1 is SGHKS, CDR2 YYEKEE (reference sequence). The CDR3 has 18 amino acids. V trimming: 1 base; J trimming: 7 bases; junction bases outside the gene matches: 15. As DNA, the CDR3 is TGTGCCAGCAGCTTGTTAAGCGGGGGGGCCAATGTAGGGAATACGCAGTATTTT. Translated: CASSLLSGGANVGNTQYF.

The rearrangement joins TRBV14 to TRBJ1-5; 7 bases fit TRBD1. This CDR3 region has 13 residues. V shed 5 bases, J shed 9 bases, and the junction held 7 bases outside the gene matches. Per germline, CDR1 SGHDN and CDR2 FVKESK. The CDR3 reads CASSLTGRSPQHF. CDR3 DNA sequence: TGTGCCAGCAGCTTGACAGGGAGATCGCCCCAGCATTTT.

The rearrangement joins TRBV12-3 or TRBV12-4 to TRBJ1-2, with D unclear. The CDR3 runs 12 residues. The V end lost 3 bases, the J end lost 6 bases, and 8 bases lay between the germline ends. This CDR3 reads CASSFMGNGYTF. In nucleotides, the CDR3 is TGTGCCAGCAGTTTTATGGGCAATGGCTACACCTTC.

The rearrangement uses TRBV11-2 and TRBJ1-3; possibly TRBD1 for D (6 bases). V was shortened by 8 bases and J by 4 bases, with 21 bases between the two germline ends. In germline, CDR1 is SGHAT, CDR2 FQNNGV. CDR3 size: 16 residues. The CDR3 nucleotides are TGTGCCAGCCGGCGCAGGGGATCAATCTCCGGAAACACCATATATTTT. Its translation: CASRRRGSISGNTIYF.

The J gene is TRBJ1-3, the V gene TRBV24-1; perhaps TRBD1 as D (5 bases). V shed 5 bases and J shed 4 bases, with 11 bases lying between them. Germline CDR1 KGHDR, CDR2 SFDVKD. CDR3 length: 14 amino acids. The CDR3 loop reads CATSAGTPGNTIYF. Written as DNA, the CDR3 is TGTGCCACCAGTGCCGGGACTCCAGGAAACACCATATATTTT.

The V call is TRBV7-9, the J call TRBJ2-7; tentatively, D is TRBD2 (7 bases). The CDR3 consists of 19 residues. The germline V and J ends were trimmed by 3 bases and 3 bases, with 27 bases remaining between them. Germline V gives CDR1 SEHNR, CDR2 FQNEAQ (reference sequence). This chain's CDR3 is CASSLSRGGAYPGNYEQYF. Here the CDR3 DNA reads TGTGCCAGCAGCTTGTCTAGGGGGGGTGCCTACCCGGGGAACTACGAGCAGTACTTC.

In its sample, this clone was seen a few times. The chain couples TRBV10-1 to TRBJ1-1, with D uncertain. Trimming shortened V by 7 bases and J by 3 bases, and 15 bases separated the two germline ends. Germline CDR1 WNHNN, CDR2 SYGVQD (reference sequence). The CDR3 covers 14 residues. CDR3 amino acids: CASKGSRRDTEAFF. As DNA, the CDR3 is TGCGCCAGCAAGGGCTCCCGGAGGGACACTGAAGCTTTCTTT.

The rearrangement uses TRBV14 and TRBJ2-6; TRBD1 matches at 8 bases. The CDR3 covers 18 residues. The V and J ends lost 0 bases and 0 bases, in that order; junction bases with no gene match: 4. Per the germline V gene, CDR1 is SGHDN and CDR2 is FVKESK. CDR3 amino acids: CASSQEGTGVSGANVLTF. CDR3 bases: TGTGCCAGCAGCCAAGAAGGGACAGGAGTCTCTGGGGCCAACGTCCTGACTTTC. The full variable domain, rest sourced from reference TRBV14 and TRBJ2-6, is EAGVTQFPSHSVIEKGQTVTLRCDPISGHDNLYWYRRVMGKEIKFLLHFVKESKQDESGMPNNRFLAERTGGTYSTLKVQPAELEDSGVYFCASSQEGTGVSGANVLTFGAGSRLTVL.

This clone appeared a few times. The rearrangement uses TRBV11-3 and TRBJ2-2; D gene uncertain. The CDR3 runs to 14 residues. Trimming took 3 bases from V and 4 from J, leaving 9 bases between them. CDR1 is SGHNT and CDR2 is YENEEA in the germline V gene. CDR3 sequence (DNA): TGTGCCAGCAGCTTTGTGTCGGGCACCGGGGAGCTGTTTTTT. This translates into CASSFVSGTGELFF.

The rearrangement links TRBV11-2 to TRBJ2-5, with 8 bases fitting TRBD2. The CDR3 runs 15 residues. V lost 1 base, J lost 5 bases, and 6 bases stayed unmatched. Germline V gene sequence: CDR1 SGHAT, CDR2 FQNNGV. The CDR3 DNA sequence: TGTGCCAGCAGCTTAGGTCGGGGGGGCCGGGAGACCCAGTACTTC. As protein: CASSLGRGGRETQYF.

This clone was found a few times. The chain recombines TRBV9 with TRBJ2-6; 11 bases are a match to TRBD2. CDR3 size: 18 residues. J was trimmed by 1 base and V by 2 bases; bases with no gene match: 5. CDR1 is SGDLS and CDR2 is YYNGEE in the germline V gene. The CDR3 loop is CASSVSSGRGSGANVLTF. CDR3 DNA: TGTGCCAGCAGCGTTAGTAGCGGGAGGGGGTCTGGGGCCAACGTCCTGACTTTC.